One and the same sample provided the 19 T cell receptor beta chains below, sequenced in a study of cytomegalovirus exposure and HLA in healthy donors. PCR primers comprised 60 Vbeta and 13 Jbeta primers. Measured with immunoSEQ multiplex PCR; TCRdb has only the in-frame clones, and not every one. Of roughly 150,000 clones detected, under 70% appear once; the ten largest clones hold around 3%. The specimen was PBMCs. These receptors were obtained from a woman between 25 and 40 years old in good health and CMV-seropositive.

This clone has a handful of counts. The J gene is TRBJ1-4, the V gene TRBV6-1; 9 positions agree with TRBD1. From germline, CDR1 is MNHNS and CDR2 SASEGT. The V gene end was trimmed by 6 bases and the J gene end by 4 bases; junction bases not matched to a gene: 6. The CDR3 is 15 amino acids. The CDR3 sequence is CASRGWTGVNEKLFF. The CDR3 region has the DNA TGTGCCAGCAGGGGGTGGACAGGGGTTAATGAAAAACTGTTTTTT.

The gene calls are TRBV13 and TRBJ2-1; D might be TRBD2 (6 bases). Germline V CDR1 and CDR2: PRHDT, FYEKMQ (reference sequence). The V end lost 7 bases, the J end lost 9 bases, and 19 bases lay between the germline ends. The CDR3 loop spans 14 amino acids. The CDR3 reads CASKVYGGTLEQFF. The DNA of the CDR3 is TGTGCCAGCAAAGTGTATGGCGGGACCCTTGAGCAGTTCTTC.

The rearrangement links TRBV4-1 to TRBJ2-7, with D possibly TRBD1 on 6 matching bases. In germline, CDR1 is MGHRA, CDR2 YSYEKL. This CDR3 is built from 17 residues. V lost 1 base and J 3 bases, leaving 19 bases between the germline ends. DNA of the CDR3: TGCGCCAGCAGCCAAGGGACAGCCCACACCCAGGTCTACGAGCAGTACTTC. Protein sequence: CASSQGTAHTQVYEQYF.

The J gene is TRBJ2-3, the V gene TRBV7-2; 7 nucleotides agree with TRBD2. Germline-derived CDR1 and CDR2 are SGHTA and FQGNSA. The CDR3 is made up of 16 amino acids. V gave up 2 bases and J gave up 0 bases; unmatched junction bases: 5. CDR3 in amino acids: CASSLQAGFSTDTQYF. For the CDR3, the DNA is TGTGCCAGCAGCTTACAAGCGGGATTTAGCACAGATACGCAGTATTTT.

This CDR3 is CASSPGIASNQPQHF. As DNA, the CDR3 is TGTGCCAGCAGCCCTGGAATAGCAAGCAATCAGCCCCAGCATTTT. This chain uses TRBV5-5 with TRBJ1-5; no firm D call. Germline lookup yields CDR1 SGHKS and CDR2 YYEKEE (reference sequence). The length of the CDR3 is 15 residues. V lost 4 bases and J lost 1, with 12 bases in between.

The chain combines TRBV5-1 with TRBJ2-2; 8 bases match TRBD1. The CDR3 covers 15 residues. Unmatched junction bases numbered 7, after V lost 5 bases and J lost 4 bases. Per the germline V gene, CDR1 is SGHRS and CDR2 is YFSETQ. The DNA of the CDR3 is TGCGCCAGCAGAACGGGACAGGTGTCCACCGGGGAGCTGTTTTTT. Its protein is CASRTGQVSTGELFF. Drawing the rest from reference TRBV5-1 and TRBJ2-2, the complete variable domain is KAGVTQTPRYLIKTRGQQVTLSCSPISGHRSVSWYQQTPGQGLQFLFEYFSETQRNKGNFPGRFSGRQFSNSRSEMNVSTLELGDSALYLCASRTGQVSTGELFFGEGSRLTVL.

This clone was observed a few times. The genes are TRBV6-6 and TRBJ2-1, with D possibly TRBD1 on 5 matching bases. V lost 2 bases, J lost 7 bases, and 6 bases lay in between. Per germline, CDR1 MNHNY and CDR2 SVGAGI (reference sequence). CDR3 length: 12 amino acids. CDR3 bases: TGTGCCAGCAGTTACGCAGGGAATGAGCAGTTCTTC. Protein: CASSYAGNEQFF.

This clone has a handful of counts. The chain has TRBV15 and TRBJ2-2, with D possibly TRBD1 on 5 matching bases. V lost 8 bases and J lost 4, with 8 bases in between. This CDR3 spans 12 amino acids. Germline V gene data show CDR1 as LNHNV and CDR2 as YYDKDF (reference sequence). In DNA form, the CDR3 reads TGTGCCACCCAGGGTGGCACCGGGGAGCTGTTTTTT. As protein: CATQGGTGELFF.

This chain links TRBV27 with TRBJ2-7; no reliable D call. Trimming pared 0 bases from V and 1 base from J, leaving 7 bases between. Per germline, CDR1 MNHEY and CDR2 SMNVEV (reference sequence). This CDR3 has 14 amino acids. CDR3 sequence reads: CASSLSPGSYEQYF. CDR3 in DNA: TGTGCCAGCAGTTTATCGCCGGGTTCCTACGAGCAGTACTTC.

The V and J genes are TRBV9 and TRBJ1-4; 7 nucleotides line up with TRBD1. The CDR3 is 16 residues long. The V gene's germline CDR1 is SGDLS and CDR2 YYNGEE. V was clipped by 4 bases and J by 5 bases; unmatched bases: 11. CDR3 sequence reads: CASSRGDSRENEKLFF. For the CDR3, the DNA is TGTGCCAGCAGCAGAGGGGACAGCCGGGAGAATGAAAAACTGTTTTTT.

This chain links TRBV18 with TRBJ1-2, with 8 bases lining up with TRBD1. The CDR3 spans 15 residues. CDR1 KGHSH and CDR2 LQKENI come from the germline V gene. Losses at the gene ends were 3 bases for V and 8 bases for J; bases not matched to a gene: 11. The CDR3 nucleotides read TGTGCCAGCTCACCTATTCCGGGACAGGAGGACGGCTACACCTTC. Translation gives CASSPIPGQEDGYTF.

This chain links TRBV6-5 with TRBJ2-7, with D perhaps TRBD2 (6 bases). Per the germline V gene, CDR1 is MNHEY and CDR2 is SVGAGI. The CDR3 length is 12 residues. Trimming cost V 10 bases and J 7 bases, with 17 bases left between them. Here the CDR3 reads CATGDWSDEQYF. For the CDR3, the DNA is TGTGCCACCGGGGACTGGTCGGATGAGCAGTACTTC.

This clone was counted only a few times. J is TRBJ2-7 and V is TRBV5-1, with no clear D. Looked up from germline, CDR1 is SGHRS and CDR2 is YFSETQ. Between the trimmed V and J ends, which lost 7 bases and 3 bases, there was a span of 17 bases. There are 14 residues in the CDR3. CDR3 residues: CASRGSPTNYEQYF. In DNA form, the CDR3 reads TGCGCCAGCCGAGGTTCACCGACGAACTACGAGCAGTACTTC. The variable domain in full, completed from reference TRBV5-1 and TRBJ2-7, reads KAGVTQTPRYLIKTRGQQVTLSCSPISGHRSVSWYQQTPGQGLQFLFEYFSETQRNKGNFPGRFSGRQFSNSRSEMNVSTLELGDSALYLCASRGSPTNYEQYFGPGTRLTVT.

This clone was detected only a few times. The V gene is TRBV4-1, the J gene TRBJ2-5, with a weak D call TRBD1 (6 bases). V was clipped by 0 bases and J by 4 bases, with 12 bases between them. The CDR3 covers 15 residues. Germline V CDR1 and CDR2: MGHRA, YSYEKL. Written as DNA, the CDR3 is TGCGCCAGCAGCCAAGATGGACAGCTTACAGAGACCCAGTACTTC. This codes for CASSQDGQLTETQYF.

The CDR3 protein is CASSPRGLGGEKLFF. In DNA, the CDR3 is TGCGCCAGCAGCCCGAGGGGCCTGGGAGGTGAAAAACTGTTTTTT. V usage is TRBV4-1 and J usage is TRBJ1-4, with a tentative D call TRBD1 (5 bases). V was shortened by 4 bases and J by 7 bases, with 16 bases between the two germline ends. The CDR3 has 15 amino acids. Germline V gene lookup returns CDR1 MGHRA and CDR2 YSYEKL.

The chain combines TRBV4-1 with TRBJ2-1; perhaps TRBD2 as D (5 bases). CDR1 and CDR2 from the germline V gene are MGHRA and YSYEKL. V was shortened by 4 bases and J by 7 bases, with 17 bases between the two germline ends. The length of the CDR3 is 15 residues. Here the CDR3 DNA reads TGCGCCAGCAGCCGACCGGGCAAGCGGCCTAATGAGCAGTTCTTC. This encodes CASSRPGKRPNEQFF.

The table lists this clone with a few counts. The chain is built from TRBV14 and TRBJ1-5; D might be TRBD1 (6 bases). V lost 2 bases and J lost 2, with 7 bases in between. Germline assignment: CDR1 SGHDN and CDR2 FVKESK. This CDR3 has 14 amino acids. CDR3 DNA sequence: TGTGCCAGCAGCCAATCAGGGGGCAATCAGCCCCAGCATTTT. This sequence encodes CASSQSGGNQPQHF.

The chain has TRBV5-1 and TRBJ1-3, with a possible D match to TRBD1 (6 bases). The germline V gene has CDR1 SGHRS and CDR2 YFSETQ. Between the trimmed V and J ends, which lost 5 bases and 2 bases, there was a span of 11 bases. The CDR3 is 14 amino acids. CDR3 loop: CASSTGPAGNTIYF. CDR3 coding DNA: TGCGCCAGCAGTACAGGGCCGGCTGGAAACACCATATATTTT.

Regarding this clone: A junction boundary mismatches the germline segment, possibly from a read error. V and J are TRBV2 and TRBJ2-3, with D uncertain. Germline values: CDR1 SNHLY, CDR2 FYNNEI. This CDR3 region has 14 residues. The CDR3: CASSEGLYTDTQYF. The CDR3 DNA is TGTGCCAGCAGCGAAGGTCTTTACACAGATACGCAGTATTTT.